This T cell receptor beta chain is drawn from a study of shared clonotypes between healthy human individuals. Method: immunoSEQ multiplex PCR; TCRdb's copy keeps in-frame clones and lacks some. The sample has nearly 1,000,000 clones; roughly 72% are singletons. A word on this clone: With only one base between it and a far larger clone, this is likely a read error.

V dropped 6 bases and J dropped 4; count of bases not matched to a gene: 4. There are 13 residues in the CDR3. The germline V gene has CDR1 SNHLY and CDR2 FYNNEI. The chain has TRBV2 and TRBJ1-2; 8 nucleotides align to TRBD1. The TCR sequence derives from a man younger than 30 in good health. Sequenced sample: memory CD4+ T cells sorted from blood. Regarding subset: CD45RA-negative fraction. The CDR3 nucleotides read TGTGCCAGCAGCGCCGGACAGGGCTATGGCTACACCTTC. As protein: CASSAGQGYGYTF.